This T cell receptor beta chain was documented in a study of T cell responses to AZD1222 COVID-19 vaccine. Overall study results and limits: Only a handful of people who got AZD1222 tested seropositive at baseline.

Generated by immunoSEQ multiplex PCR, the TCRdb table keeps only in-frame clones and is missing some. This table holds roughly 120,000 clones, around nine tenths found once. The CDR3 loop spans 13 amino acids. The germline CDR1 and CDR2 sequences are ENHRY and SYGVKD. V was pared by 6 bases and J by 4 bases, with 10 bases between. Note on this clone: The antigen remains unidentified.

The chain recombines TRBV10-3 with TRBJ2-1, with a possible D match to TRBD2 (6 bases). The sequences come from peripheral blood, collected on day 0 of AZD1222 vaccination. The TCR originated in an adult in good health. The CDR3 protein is CAIRTREYNEQFF. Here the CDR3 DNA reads TGTGCCATCAGGACTAGGGAATACAATGAGCAGTTCTTC.